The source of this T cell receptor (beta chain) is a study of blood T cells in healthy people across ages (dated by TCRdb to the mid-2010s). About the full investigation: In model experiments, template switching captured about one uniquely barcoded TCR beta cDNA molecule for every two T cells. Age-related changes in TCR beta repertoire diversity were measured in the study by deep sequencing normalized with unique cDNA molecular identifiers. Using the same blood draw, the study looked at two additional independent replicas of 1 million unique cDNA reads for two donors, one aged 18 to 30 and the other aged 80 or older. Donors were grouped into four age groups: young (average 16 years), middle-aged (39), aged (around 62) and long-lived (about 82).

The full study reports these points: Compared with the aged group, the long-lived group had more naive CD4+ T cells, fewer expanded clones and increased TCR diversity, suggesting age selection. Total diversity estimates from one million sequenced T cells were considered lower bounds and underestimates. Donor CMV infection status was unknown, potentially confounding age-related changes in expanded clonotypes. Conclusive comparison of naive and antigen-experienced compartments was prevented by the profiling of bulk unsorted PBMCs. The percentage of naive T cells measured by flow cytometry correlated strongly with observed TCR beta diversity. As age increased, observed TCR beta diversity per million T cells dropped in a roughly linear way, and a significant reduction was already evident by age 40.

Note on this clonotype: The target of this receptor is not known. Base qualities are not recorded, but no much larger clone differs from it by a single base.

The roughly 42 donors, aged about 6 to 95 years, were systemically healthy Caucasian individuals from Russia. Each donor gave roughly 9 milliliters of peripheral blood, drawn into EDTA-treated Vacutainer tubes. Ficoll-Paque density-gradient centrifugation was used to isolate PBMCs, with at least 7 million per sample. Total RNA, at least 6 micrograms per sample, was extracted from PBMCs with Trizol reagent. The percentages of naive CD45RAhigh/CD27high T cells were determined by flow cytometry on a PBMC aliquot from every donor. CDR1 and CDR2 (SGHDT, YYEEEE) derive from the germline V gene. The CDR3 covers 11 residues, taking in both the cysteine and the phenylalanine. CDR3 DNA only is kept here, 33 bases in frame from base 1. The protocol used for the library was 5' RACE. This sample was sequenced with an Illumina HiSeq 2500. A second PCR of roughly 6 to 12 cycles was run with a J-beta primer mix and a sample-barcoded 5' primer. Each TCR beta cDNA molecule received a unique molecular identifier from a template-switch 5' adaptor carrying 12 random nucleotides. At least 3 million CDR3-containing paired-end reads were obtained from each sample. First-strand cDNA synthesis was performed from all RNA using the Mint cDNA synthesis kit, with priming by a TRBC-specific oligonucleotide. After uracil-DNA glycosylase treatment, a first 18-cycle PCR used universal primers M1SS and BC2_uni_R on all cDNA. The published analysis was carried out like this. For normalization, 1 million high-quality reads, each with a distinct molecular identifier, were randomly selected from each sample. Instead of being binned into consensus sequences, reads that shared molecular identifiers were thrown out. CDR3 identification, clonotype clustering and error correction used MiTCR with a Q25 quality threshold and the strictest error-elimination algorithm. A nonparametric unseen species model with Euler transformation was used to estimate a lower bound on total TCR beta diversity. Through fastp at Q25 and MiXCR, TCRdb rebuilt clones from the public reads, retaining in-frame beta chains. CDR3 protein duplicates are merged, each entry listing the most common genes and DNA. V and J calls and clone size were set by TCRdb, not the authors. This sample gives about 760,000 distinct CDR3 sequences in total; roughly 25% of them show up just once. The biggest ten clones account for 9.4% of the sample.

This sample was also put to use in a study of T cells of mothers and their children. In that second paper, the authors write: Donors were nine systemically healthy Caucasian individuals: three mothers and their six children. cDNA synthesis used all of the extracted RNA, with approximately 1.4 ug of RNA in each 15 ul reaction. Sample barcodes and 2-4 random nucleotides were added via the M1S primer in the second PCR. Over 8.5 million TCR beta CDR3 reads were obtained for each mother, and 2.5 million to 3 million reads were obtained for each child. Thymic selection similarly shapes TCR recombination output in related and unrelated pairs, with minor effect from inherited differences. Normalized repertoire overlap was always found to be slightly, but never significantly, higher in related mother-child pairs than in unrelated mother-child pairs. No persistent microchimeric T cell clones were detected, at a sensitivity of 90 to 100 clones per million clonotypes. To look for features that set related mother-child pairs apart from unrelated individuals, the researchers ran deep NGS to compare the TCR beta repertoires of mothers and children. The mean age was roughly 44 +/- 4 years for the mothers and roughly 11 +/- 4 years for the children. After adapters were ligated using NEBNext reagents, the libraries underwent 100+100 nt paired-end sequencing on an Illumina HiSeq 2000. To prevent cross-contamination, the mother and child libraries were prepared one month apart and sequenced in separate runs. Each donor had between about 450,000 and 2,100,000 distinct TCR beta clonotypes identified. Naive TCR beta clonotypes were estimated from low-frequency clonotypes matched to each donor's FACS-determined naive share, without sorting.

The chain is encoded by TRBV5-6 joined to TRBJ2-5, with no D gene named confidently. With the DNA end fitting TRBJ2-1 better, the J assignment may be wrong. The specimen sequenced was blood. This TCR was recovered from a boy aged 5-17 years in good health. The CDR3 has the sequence CASSFIQEQFF. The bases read TGTGCCAGCAGCTTTATCCAAGAGCAGTTCTTC.